The sequence of this TCR beta chain was determined in a study of cytomegalovirus exposure and HLA in healthy donors. This CDR3 region has 14 residues. V gave up 4 bases and J gave up 5 bases, with 14 bases separating them. Germline V lookup: CDR1 SGHVS, CDR2 FQNEAQ. Study-level points and caveats: Other equally common chains were less clonally expanded than HLA-associated TCR beta chains, a later analysis showed. Most subjects' HLA-A and HLA-B alleles were reportedly predicted from TCR beta sequences.

The PCR used 60 Vbeta and 13 Jbeta primers. Assay used: immunoSEQ multiplex PCR; TCRdb lists only in-frame clones, some missing. The repertoire consists of around 190,000 clones, with around 82% occurring once and the leading ten covering roughly 15%. This clone was picked up one time. The antigen remains undetermined. The sequencing input was PBMCs. The chain carries TRBV7-8 and TRBJ2-5; the D gene is possibly TRBD1 (6 bases). This TCR was recovered from a woman aged 25 to 39 in good health and CMV-seropositive. The CDR3 sequence is CASSSSGTQETQYF. The CDR3 bases are TGTGCCAGCAGCTCCTCCGGGACACAGGAGACCCAGTACTTC. Full variable domain (remainder filled in from reference TRBV7-8 and TRBJ2-5): GAGVSQSPRYKVAKRGQDVALRCDPISGHVSLFWYQQALGQGPEFLTYFQNEAQLDKSGLPSDRFFAERPEGSVSTLKIQRTQQEDSAVYLCASSSSGTQETQYFGPGTRLLVL.